This T cell receptor (beta chain) originates from a study of vaccination effects on CD4 cells after COVID-19. Overall study context: Participants were vaccinated with two doses of either the BNT162b2 or mRNA-1273 vaccine.

CD4+ T cell isolation took place after 10 days of culture. This table comes from immunoSEQ multiplex PCR, and its TCRdb copy is limited to in-frame clones, with some not included. The table lists about 45,000 clones, around 70% of them singletons. Looked up from germline, CDR1 is SGHRS and CDR2 is YFSETQ. Losses at the gene ends were 3 bases for V and 4 bases for J; bases not matched to a gene: 7. The length of the CDR3 is 15 residues. Comment on this clone: Antigen specificity is unknown.

This TCR was recovered from a human donor who had a prior SARS-CoV-2 infection. The sequencing here drew on CD4+ T cells from PBMCs cultured without peptide, taken before COVID-19 vaccination. The rearrangement joins TRBV5-1 to TRBJ1-3; 7 bases line up with TRBD1. This CDR3 is CASSYGTDPGNTIYF. The DNA for the CDR3 is TGCGCCAGCAGCTACGGGACAGATCCCGGAAACACCATATATTTT.